This TCR beta chain was identified during a study of blood T cell repertoires in COVID-19. Looking at the study overall: Some COVID-19 samples were acute and others convalescent; all came from the United States, Italy and Spain. PBMCs, B-cell-depleted T cells, or T cells were the source of the cDNA or gDNA that made up the material.

The CDR3 is made up of 14 amino acids. Trimming took 0 bases from V and 6 from J, leaving 11 bases between them. Germline V gives CDR1 MNHNS, CDR2 SASEGT. Original handling: Cell counts per sample came from amplifying reference gene primers. TCRdb keeps only in-frame clones here, not all; method: immunoSEQ multiplex PCR. The D gene and trimming were derived from the DNA, and the V and J assignments and clone size from that table. This table holds tens of thousands of clones, roughly 76% found once. This clone appeared a single time. What was sequenced was peripheral blood. The receptor's source is a woman of 80 years or more with acute or convalescent COVID-19. The chain uses TRBV6-1 and TRBJ1-1, with D unresolved. CDR3 sequence (DNA): TGTGCCAGCAGTGAAGCTGACAATGTACCTGAAGCTTTCTTT. This sequence encodes CASSEADNVPEAFF.